These 28 T cell receptor beta chains were all obtained from the same sample, sequenced in a study of cytomegalovirus exposure and HLA in healthy donors. The primer mix had 60 Vbeta and 13 Jbeta primers. TCRdb keeps only in-frame clones here, not all; method: immunoSEQ multiplex PCR. The sample consists of roughly 55,000 clones, roughly four fifths of them appearing once. Source material: PBMCs. The receptor set was obtained from a boy younger than 18 in good health and CMV-seropositive.

The chain carries TRBV15 and TRBJ1-5, with TRBD1 as a possible D gene (6 bases). Trimming shortened V by 0 bases and J by 4 bases, and 16 bases separated the two germline ends. In germline, CDR1 is LNHNV, CDR2 YYDKDF (reference sequence). The CDR3 length is 17 residues. Here the CDR3 DNA reads TGTGCCACCAGCAGAGATAGCGGGGGGCGACCTAATCAGCCCCAGCATTTT. This gives the protein CATSRDSGGRPNQPQHF.

The chain links TRBV5-1 to TRBJ2-5, with 15 bases identical to TRBD2. Germline-derived CDR1 and CDR2 are SGHRS and YFSETQ. CDR3 length: 16 amino acids. J lost 5 bases, V lost 5 bases, and 7 bases had no gene match. Here the CDR3 DNA reads TGCGCCAGCAGAAGGACTAGCGGGGGGGCCGAGGAGACCCAGTACTTC. It translates to CASRRTSGGAEETQYF.

CDR3 amino acids: CASSVGTASYNEQFF. CDR3 nucleotide sequence: TGTGCCAGCAGCGTAGGGACAGCTTCCTACAATGAGCAGTTCTTC. The V and J genes are TRBV9 and TRBJ2-1; possibly TRBD1 for D (6 bases). V shed 0 bases and J shed 1 base, with 8 bases lying between them. This CDR3 comprises 15 residues. Germline values: CDR1 SGDLS, CDR2 YYNGEE.

The chain joins TRBV5-6 to TRBJ2-3, with 9 bases matching TRBD1. The CDR3 is made up of 17 amino acids. J lost 0 bases, V lost 4 bases, and 9 bases had no gene match. CDR1 is SGHDT and CDR2 is YYEEEE in the germline V gene. CDR3 sequence: CASSGGTGLGSTDTQYF. CDR3 DNA: TGTGCCAGCAGCGGGGGGACAGGGTTGGGTAGCACAGATACGCAGTATTTT.

J is TRBJ2-3 and V is TRBV7-3, with TRBD2 as a possible D gene (6 bases). Looked up from germline, CDR1 is SGHTA and CDR2 is FQGTGA. Trimming removed 7 bases from V and 4 bases from J, with 12 bases in between. The CDR3 length is 13 residues. The chain's CDR3 is CASIPRRADTQYF. DNA of the CDR3: TGTGCCAGCATCCCCAGGAGGGCAGATACGCAGTATTTT.

This clone has more than one count but fewer than ten. The chain uses TRBV14 and TRBJ1-2; no firm D call. CDR3 length: 12 amino acids. The V gene's germline CDR1 is SGHDN and CDR2 FVKESK. The V end was cut by 3 bases, the J end by 3 bases, with 5 bases between. In DNA form, the CDR3 reads TGTGCCAGCAGCCAGGGAGACTATGGCTACACCTTC. It is translated as CASSQGDYGYTF.

The rearrangement links TRBV5-4 to TRBJ2-1; the D is unclear. The V end was cut by 2 bases, the J end by 6 bases, with 3 bases between. The CDR3 consists of 11 residues. Germline-derived CDR1 and CDR2 are SGHNT and YYREEE (reference sequence). The CDR3 DNA is TGTGCCAGCAGCTTTCGCAATGAGCAGTTCTTC. Its translation is CASSFRNEQFF.

The rearrangement joins TRBV11-2 to TRBJ2-3; tentatively, D is TRBD2 (6 bases). CDR3 length: 17 amino acids. Trimming took off 4 bases at V and 4 bases at J, with 21 bases between the two ends. Germline assignment: CDR1 SGHAT and CDR2 FQNNGV. The CDR3 nucleotides are TGTGCCAGCAGCTACCGGCGGGGACTCCTCTCCCCAGATACGCAGTATTTT. Its translation is CASSYRRGLLSPDTQYF.

The sample holds one count of this clone. V usage is TRBV5-1 and J usage is TRBJ1-2, with D hard to call. CDR1 is SGHRS, CDR2 YFSETQ, per germline. The CDR3 consists of 14 residues. Between the trimmed V and J ends, which lost 4 bases and 5 bases, there was a span of 15 bases. Written as DNA, the CDR3 is TGCGCCAGCAGCGGCGGGCCTGGGGAGTATGGCTACACCTTC. It is translated as CASSGGPGEYGYTF.

The J gene is TRBJ2-1, the V gene TRBV12-5; D unresolved. Deletions cut 1 base from V and 6 bases from J, with 7 bases between. Germline CDR1 and CDR2: LGHNT and FRNRAP. The CDR3 runs 13 residues. The chain's CDR3 is CASGLDSSNEQFF. The CDR3 DNA is TGTGCTAGTGGTTTGGATTCATCCAATGAGCAGTTCTTC.

This chain's CDR3 is CASSEDAVPGELFF. CDR3 DNA: TGTGCCAGCAGTGAAGATGCAGTCCCCGGGGAGCTGTTTTTT. This chain links TRBV6-1 with TRBJ2-2; no clear D gene. V was cut by 1 base and J by 6 bases, with 9 bases left in between. There are 14 residues in the CDR3. Germline CDR1 and CDR2: MNHNS and SASEGT.

This chain connects TRBV5-1 to TRBJ2-5; a possible D gene is TRBD1 (5 bases). The CDR3 is 13 amino acids. V lost 0 bases and J 4 bases, leaving 7 bases between the germline ends. Germline V gives CDR1 SGHRS, CDR2 YFSETQ. The CDR3 reads CASSLEGAETQYF. The CDR3 DNA sequence: TGCGCCAGCAGCTTGGAAGGGGCAGAGACCCAGTACTTC.

The V gene is TRBV7-9, the J gene TRBJ2-4, with D possibly being TRBD2 (6 bases). Germline CDR1 is SEHNR and CDR2 is FQNEAQ (reference sequence). The CDR3 has 13 amino acids. The V gene lost 3 bases and the J gene lost 9 bases, with 12 bases spanning the gap. This CDR3 is CASSLDGGGIQYF. The CDR3 DNA follows: TGTGCCAGCAGCTTGGACGGGGGAGGCATTCAGTACTTC. Full variable domain (missing parts from reference TRBV7-9 and TRBJ2-4): DTGVSQNPRHKITKRGQNVTFRCDPISEHNRLYWYRQTLGQGPEFLTYFQNEAQLEKSRLLSDRFSAERPKGSFSTLEIQRTEQGDSAMYLCASSLDGGGIQYFGAGTRLSVL.

The chain employs TRBV6-5 and TRBJ2-7; D is unresolved. The CDR3 length is 15 residues. V was shortened by 5 bases and J by 4 bases, with 18 bases between the two germline ends. CDR1 and CDR2 from the germline V gene are MNHEY and SVGAGI. CDR3 DNA sequence: TGTGCCAGCAGTGCCCACCGAGGAGCAACTTACGAGCAGTACTTC. Amino acid sequence: CASSAHRGATYEQYF.

The chain employs TRBV27 and TRBJ1-2; D is unclear. The CDR3 loop spans 15 amino acids. Between the trimmed V and J ends, which lost 6 bases and 8 bases, there was a span of 22 bases. Looked up from germline, CDR1 is MNHEY and CDR2 is SMNVEV (reference sequence). The CDR3 sequence: CASRSTAANWKGYTF. As DNA, the CDR3 is TGTGCCAGCAGATCTACAGCGGCGAATTGGAAGGGCTACACCTTC.

V gene TRBV6-1 combines with J gene TRBJ1-5; no clear D. Trimming shortened V by 10 bases and J by 3 bases, and 7 bases separated the two germline ends. Germline values: CDR1 MNHNS, CDR2 SASEGT. The CDR3 is 11 amino acids. CDR3 bases: TGTGCCACCGGTACCAATCAGCCCCAGCATTTT. It translates to CATGTNQPQHF.

Written as DNA, the CDR3 is TGCGCCAGCAATAAAGACAACTACAATGAGCAGTTCTTC. Its translation: CASNKDNYNEQFF. This rearrangement joins TRBV10-1 to TRBJ2-1, with D uncertain. This CDR3 has 13 residues. The germline V and J ends were trimmed by 7 bases and 3 bases, with 10 bases remaining between them. Germline CDR1 reads WNHNN; CDR2 reads SYGVQD (reference sequence).

The V gene is TRBV11-1, the J gene TRBJ1-5; D is uncertain. The germline V gene encodes CDR1 SGHAT and CDR2 FQDESV (reference sequence). V lost 1 base, J lost 3 bases, and 7 bases lay in between. The CDR3 is made up of 14 amino acids. The CDR3 protein is CASSLDNSNQPQHF. The CDR3 DNA follows: TGTGCCAGCAGCTTAGATAACTCCAATCAGCCCCAGCATTTT.

The genes are TRBV5-1 and TRBJ2-2; D might be TRBD1 (5 bases). CDR1 and CDR2 from the germline V gene are SGHRS and YFSETQ. The CDR3 extends over 15 amino acids. Trimming stripped 2 bases from V and 6 bases from J, with 14 bases between. The CDR3 loop is CASSFTTAKAGELFF. CDR3 nucleotide sequence: TGCGCCAGCAGCTTCACGACAGCCAAAGCCGGGGAGCTGTTTTTT. The full variable domain, rest sourced from reference TRBV5-1 and TRBJ2-2, is KAGVTQTPRYLIKTRGQQVTLSCSPISGHRSVSWYQQTPGQGLQFLFEYFSETQRNKGNFPGRFSGRQFSNSRSEMNVSTLELGDSALYLCASSFTTAKAGELFFGEGSRLTVL.

This chain connects TRBV10-3 to TRBJ1-1, with a possible D match to TRBD1 (6 bases). The V end was cut by 4 bases, the J end by 3 bases, with 12 bases between. Germline loops: CDR1 ENHRY, CDR2 SYGVKD. CDR3 length: 14 residues. The CDR3 region has the DNA TGTGCCATCAGTGCGGGGGGCAGTTACACTGAAGCTTTCTTT. This sequence encodes CAISAGGSYTEAFF.

The count of this clone is one. The rearrangement joins TRBV27 to TRBJ1-6; TRBD1 matches 7 bases. CDR3 length: 15 residues. After removal of 3 bases from V and 10 bases from J, the junction contained 9 bases not matched to a gene. Per the germline V gene, CDR1 is MNHEY and CDR2 is SMNVEV (reference sequence). CDR3 coding DNA: TGTGCCAGCAGTTTGATGACAGGGTTTTCATCACCCCTCCACTTT. Its translation is CASSLMTGFSSPLHF.

This clone was detected only once. The CDR3 DNA reads TGTGCCAGCAGCGCGGGCATTGAGCAGTTCTTC. Translating it yields CASSAGIEQFF. The chain recombines TRBV11-2 with TRBJ2-1; perhaps TRBD2 as D (5 bases). Trimming pared 5 bases from V and 9 bases from J, leaving 8 bases between. Germline lookup yields CDR1 SGHAT and CDR2 FQNNGV. CDR3 length: 11 residues. The full variable domain, with the rest looked up from reference TRBV11-2 and TRBJ2-1, is EAGVAQSPRYKIIEKRQSVAFWCNPISGHATLYWYQQILGQGPKLLIQFQNNGVVDDSQLPKDRFSAERLKGVDSTLKIQPAKLEDSAVYLCASSAGIEQFFGPGTRLTVL.

V gene TRBV7-9 combines with J gene TRBJ1-1, with 7 bases aligning to TRBD1. The junction had 5 bases not matched to a gene; V was cut back by 6 bases and J by 10 bases. The CDR3 contains 11 residues. Germline-derived CDR1 and CDR2 are SEHNR and FQNEAQ (reference sequence). CDR3 sequence: CASRADRVAFF. DNA for the CDR3: TGTGCCAGCAGGGCCGACAGGGTAGCTTTCTTT.

The rearrangement uses TRBV15 and TRBJ2-7, with 7 bases identical to TRBD2. The CDR3 runs to 13 residues. Germline V lookup: CDR1 LNHNV, CDR2 YYDKDF (reference sequence). J was trimmed by 0 bases and V by 8 bases; bases with no gene match: 4. CDR3 nucleotide sequence: TGTGCCACCGGCCGGGACTACTCCTACGAGCAGTACTTC. This translates into CATGRDYSYEQYF.

The V and J genes are TRBV7-2 and TRBJ2-7; D gene ambiguous. The V gene lost 6 bases and the J gene lost 6 bases, with 12 bases spanning the gap. The CDR3 length is 12 residues. Germline CDR1 and CDR2: SGHTA and FQGNSA. The CDR3 bases are TGTGCCAGCAGTTTCATATACAGCGAGCAGTACTTC. It codes for CASSFIYSEQYF.

The chain carries TRBV6-5 and TRBJ2-7; D is perhaps TRBD1 (6 bases). Trimming left V 5 bases short and J 3 bases short, with 14 bases between. CDR1 is MNHEY, CDR2 SVGAGI, per germline. The CDR3 length is 14 residues. CDR3 region: CASSPDRIYYEQYF. The CDR3 DNA sequence: TGTGCCAGCAGTCCGGACAGAATATACTACGAGCAGTACTTC.

The chain recombines TRBV27 with TRBJ1-6, with a possible D match to TRBD1 (5 bases). Germline V CDR1 and CDR2: MNHEY, SMNVEV (reference sequence). This CDR3 spans 15 amino acids. Trimming shortened V by 6 bases and J by 11 bases, and 20 bases separated the two germline ends. The CDR3 DNA sequence: TGTGCCAGCAGCCCTCGGTTTTTGGGGGGGACACCCCTCCACTTT. Protein: CASSPRFLGGTPLHF.

The chain couples TRBV5-1 to TRBJ1-2; 9 nucleotides agree with TRBD1. V gave up 6 bases and J gave up 3 bases; unmatched junction bases: 9. The germline V gene encodes CDR1 SGHRS and CDR2 YFSETQ. The CDR3 runs to 15 residues. The CDR3 region has the DNA TGCGCCAGCACTATCGGGACAGGGATACACTATGGCTACACCTTC. It translates to CASTIGTGIHYGYTF. Supplemented by reference TRBV5-1 and TRBJ1-2, the full variable domain reads KAGVTQTPRYLIKTRGQQVTLSCSPISGHRSVSWYQQTPGQGLQFLFEYFSETQRNKGNFPGRFSGRQFSNSRSEMNVSTLELGDSALYLCASTIGTGIHYGYTFGSGTRLTVV.